This T cell receptor (beta chain) stems from a study of blood T cells in healthy people across ages (dated by TCRdb to between 2014 and 2016). Regarding the complete study: In model experiments, roughly one uniquely barcoded TCR beta cDNA molecule per two T cells was captured by template switching. Age-related changes in TCR beta repertoire diversity were measured in the study by deep sequencing normalized with unique cDNA molecular identifiers. The donors were split into four age groups: young (average roughly 15 years), middle-aged (39), aged (more than 60) and long-lived (approximately 80). To avoid experimental bias, donors of different ages were distributed randomly across sequencing lanes. The study analyzed two additional independent replicas of 1 million unique cDNA reads from the same blood draw for two donors, one aged 18 to 30 and one aged 80 or older.

The method behind the library was 5' RACE. The reads were generated on an Illumina HiSeq 2500. The second PCR ran for roughly 7 to 12 cycles and used a J-beta primer mix along with a sample-barcoded 5' primer. A unique molecular identifier was introduced onto each TCR beta cDNA molecule by a template-switch 5' adaptor carrying 12 random nucleotides. Each sample yielded at least 2.5 million CDR3-containing paired-end reads. First-strand cDNA was synthesized from all RNA with the Mint cDNA synthesis kit, primed by a TRBC-specific oligonucleotide. All cDNA was treated with uracil-DNA glycosylase and then went through a first 18-cycle PCR with the universal primers M1SS and BC2_uni_R. Processing in the source paper ran as follows. For normalization, 1 million high-quality reads were randomly selected from each sample, with every read carrying a distinct molecular identifier. Reads with shared molecular identifiers were discarded instead of being binned into consensus sequences. MiTCR, set to a Q25 quality threshold and the strictest error-elimination algorithm, was used for CDR3 identification, clonotype clustering and error correction. Lower-bound total TCR beta diversity was estimated with a nonparametric unseen species model using Euler transformation. Starting from the raw public reads, TCRdb applied fastp trimming at Q25, assembled clones with MiXCR and retained in-frame beta chains. Entries are consolidated by CDR3 protein sequence, retaining the most common genes and DNA. TCRdb's processing, not the authors' own work, is the source of the V and J calls. The sample table shows around 1,500,000 distinct CDR3 sequences, and around 42% are seen once. Of the sample, roughly 7.9% is held by the ten largest clones.

The donors were 40 or so Caucasian individuals from Russia, aged 6 to 90 years, who were systemically healthy. About 9.8 milliliters of peripheral blood were drawn from each donor into EDTA-treated Vacutainer tubes. Ficoll-Paque density-gradient centrifugation was used to isolate PBMCs, with at least 7 million per sample. Total RNA, at least 6 micrograms per sample, was extracted from PBMCs with Trizol reagent. For every donor, flow cytometry on a PBMC aliquot measured the percentage of naive CD45RAhigh/CD27high T cells. About this clonotype: It lacks a known antigen. The input lacks base qualities; no much larger clone sits a single base away.

Sequences MNHEY (CDR1) and SMNVEV (CDR2) are obtained from the germline V gene (reference sequence). V is cut back by 10 bases and J by 5 bases, with 6 bases in the junction unmatched. From the cysteine through the phenylalanine, the CDR3 covers 12 amino acids. Just CDR3 DNA is preserved here, 36 bases in frame from base 1. Results and caveats for the whole study, not just this receptor: There was a strong correlation between observed TCR beta diversity and the percentage of naive T cells measured by flow cytometry. The long-lived group showed more naive CD4+ T cells, fewer expanded clones and increased TCR diversity than the aged group, suggesting age selection. Donor CMV infection status was unknown, potentially confounding age-related changes in expanded clonotypes. Bulk unsorted PBMC profiling prevented conclusive comparison of naive and antigen-experienced compartments. Observed TCR beta diversity per million T cells fell roughly linearly with age, and a significant reduction was already apparent by age about 36. Estimates of total diversity based on one million sequenced T cells were regarded as lower bounds and as underestimates.

This chain joins TRBV27 to TRBJ2-7, and 9 junction bases match TRBD1. The sequence came from a young woman in good health. The sample consisted of blood. The nucleotide sequence is given as TGTGCCACGGGACAGGGTTTACACGAGCAGTACTTC. Translated, it gives CATGQGLHEQYF.